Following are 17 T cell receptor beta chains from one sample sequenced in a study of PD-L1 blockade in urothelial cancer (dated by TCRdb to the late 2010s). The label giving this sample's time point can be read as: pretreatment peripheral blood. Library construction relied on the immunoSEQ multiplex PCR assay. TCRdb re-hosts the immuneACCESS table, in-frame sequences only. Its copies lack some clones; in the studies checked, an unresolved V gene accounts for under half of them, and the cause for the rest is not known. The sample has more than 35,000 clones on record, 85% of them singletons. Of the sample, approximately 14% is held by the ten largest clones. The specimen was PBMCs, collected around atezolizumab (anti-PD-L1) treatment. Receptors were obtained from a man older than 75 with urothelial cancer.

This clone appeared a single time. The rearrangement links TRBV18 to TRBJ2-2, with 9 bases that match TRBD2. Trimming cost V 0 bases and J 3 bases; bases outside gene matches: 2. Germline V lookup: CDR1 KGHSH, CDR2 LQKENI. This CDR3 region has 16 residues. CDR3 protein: CASSPPGLAHTGELFF. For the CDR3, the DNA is TGTGCCAGCTCACCACCGGGACTAGCTCACACCGGGGAGCTGTTTTTT.

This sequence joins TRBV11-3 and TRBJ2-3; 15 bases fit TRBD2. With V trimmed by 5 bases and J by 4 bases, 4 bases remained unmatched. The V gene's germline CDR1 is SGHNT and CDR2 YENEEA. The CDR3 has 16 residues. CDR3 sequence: CASSPGLAGGPDTQYF. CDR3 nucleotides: TGTGCCAGCAGCCCTGGACTAGCGGGAGGGCCAGATACGCAGTATTTT.

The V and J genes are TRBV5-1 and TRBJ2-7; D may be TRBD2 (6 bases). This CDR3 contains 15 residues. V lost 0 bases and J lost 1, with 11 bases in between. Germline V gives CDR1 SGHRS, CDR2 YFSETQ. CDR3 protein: CASSLVGEASYEQYF. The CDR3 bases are TGCGCCAGCAGCTTGGTCGGGGAGGCTTCCTACGAGCAGTACTTC.

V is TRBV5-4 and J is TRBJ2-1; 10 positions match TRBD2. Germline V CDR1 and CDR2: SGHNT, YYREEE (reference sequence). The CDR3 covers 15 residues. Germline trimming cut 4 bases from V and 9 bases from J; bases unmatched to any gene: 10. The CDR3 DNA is TGTGCCAGCAGCCGGACTCTAGCGGGGGAGGGTGAGCAGTTCTTC. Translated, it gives CASSRTLAGEGEQFF.

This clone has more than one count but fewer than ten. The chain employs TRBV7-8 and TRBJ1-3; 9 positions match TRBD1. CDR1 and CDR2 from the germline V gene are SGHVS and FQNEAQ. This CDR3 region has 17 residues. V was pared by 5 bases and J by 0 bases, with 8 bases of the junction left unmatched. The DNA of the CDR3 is TGTGCCAGCAGCGTTAGGACAGGGGTTGGCTCTGGAAACACCATATATTTT. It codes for CASSVRTGVGSGNTIYF.

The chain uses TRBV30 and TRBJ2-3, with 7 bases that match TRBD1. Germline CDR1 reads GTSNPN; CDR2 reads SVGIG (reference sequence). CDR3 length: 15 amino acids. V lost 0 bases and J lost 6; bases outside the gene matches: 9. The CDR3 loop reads CAWSVQGSVLDTQYF. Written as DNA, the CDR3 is TGTGCCTGGAGTGTACAGGGGTCGGTATTGGATACGCAGTATTTT.

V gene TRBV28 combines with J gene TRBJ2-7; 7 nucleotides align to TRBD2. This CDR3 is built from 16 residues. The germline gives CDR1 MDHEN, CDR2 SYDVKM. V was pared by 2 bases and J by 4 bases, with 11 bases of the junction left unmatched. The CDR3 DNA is TGTGCCAGCAGTTTAGCTCGGTTTAGCGGGCGGTACGAGCAGTACTTC. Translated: CASSLARFSGRYEQYF. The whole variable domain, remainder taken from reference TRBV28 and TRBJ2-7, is DVKVTQSSRYLVKRTGEKVFLECVQDMDHENMFWYRQDPGLGLRLIYFSYDVKMKEKGDIPEGYSVSREKKERFSLILESASTNQTSMYLCASSLARFSGRYEQYFGPGTRLTVT.

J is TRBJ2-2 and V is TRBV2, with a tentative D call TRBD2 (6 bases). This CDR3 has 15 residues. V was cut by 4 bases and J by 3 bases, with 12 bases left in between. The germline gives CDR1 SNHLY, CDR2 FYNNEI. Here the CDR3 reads CASSGLTRHTGELFF. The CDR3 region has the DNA TGTGCCAGCAGTGGGCTGACTAGGCACACCGGGGAGCTGTTTTTT.

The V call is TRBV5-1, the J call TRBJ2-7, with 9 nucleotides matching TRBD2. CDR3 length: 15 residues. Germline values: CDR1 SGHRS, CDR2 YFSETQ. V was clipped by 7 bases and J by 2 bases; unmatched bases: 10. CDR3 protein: CASSLPLAGTYEQYF. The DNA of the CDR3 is TGCGCCAGCTCTCTCCCACTAGCGGGCACCTACGAGCAGTACTTC.

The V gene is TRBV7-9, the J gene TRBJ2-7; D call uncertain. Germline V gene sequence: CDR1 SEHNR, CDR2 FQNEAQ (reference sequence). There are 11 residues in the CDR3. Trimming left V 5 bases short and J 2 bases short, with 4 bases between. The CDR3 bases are TGTGCCAGCAGCCCCGCCTACGAGCAGTACTTC. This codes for CASSPAYEQYF.

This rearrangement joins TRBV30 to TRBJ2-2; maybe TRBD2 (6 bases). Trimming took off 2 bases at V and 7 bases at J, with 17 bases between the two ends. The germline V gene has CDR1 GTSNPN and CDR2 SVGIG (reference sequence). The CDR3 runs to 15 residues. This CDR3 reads CAWSLGAGGDGELFF. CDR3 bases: TGTGCCTGGAGTTTAGGGGCAGGCGGGGACGGGGAGCTGTTTTTT.

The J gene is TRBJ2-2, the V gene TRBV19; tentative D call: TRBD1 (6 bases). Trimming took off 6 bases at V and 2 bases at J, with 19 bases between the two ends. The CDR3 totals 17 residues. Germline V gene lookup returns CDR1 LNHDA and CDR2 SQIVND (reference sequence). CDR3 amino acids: CASSSTPRDTNTGELFF. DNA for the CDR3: TGTGCCAGTAGCTCAACCCCCCGGGACACCAACACCGGGGAGCTGTTTTTT.

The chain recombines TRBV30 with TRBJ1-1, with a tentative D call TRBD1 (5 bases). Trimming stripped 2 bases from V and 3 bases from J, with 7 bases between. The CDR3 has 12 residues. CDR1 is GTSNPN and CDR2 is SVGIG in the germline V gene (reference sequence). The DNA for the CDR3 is TGTGCCTGGAGTCAACAGGACACTGAAGCTTTCTTT. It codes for CAWSQQDTEAFF.

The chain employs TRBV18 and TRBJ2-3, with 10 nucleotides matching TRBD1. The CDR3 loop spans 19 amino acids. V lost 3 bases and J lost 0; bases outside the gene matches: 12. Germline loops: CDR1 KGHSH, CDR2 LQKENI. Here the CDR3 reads CASSPLGGQGFYSTDTQYF. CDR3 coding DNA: TGTGCCAGCTCACCTCTTGGGGGACAGGGGTTTTACAGCACAGATACGCAGTATTTT.

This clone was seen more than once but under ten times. The CDR3 sequence: CASSLDRGPWNEQFF. CDR3 DNA: TGTGCCAGCAGCTTAGACAGGGGCCCATGGAATGAGCAGTTCTTC. The genes are TRBV11-2 and TRBJ2-1; TRBD1 might be the D (6 bases). V was shortened by 0 bases and J by 7 bases, with 13 bases between the two germline ends. The CDR3 runs to 15 residues. Germline-derived CDR1 and CDR2 are SGHAT and FQNNGV.

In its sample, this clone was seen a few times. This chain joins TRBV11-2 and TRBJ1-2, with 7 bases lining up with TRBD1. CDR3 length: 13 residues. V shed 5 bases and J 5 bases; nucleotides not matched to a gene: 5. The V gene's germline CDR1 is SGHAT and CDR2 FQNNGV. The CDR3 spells CASSPTGEYGYTF. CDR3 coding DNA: TGTGCCAGCAGCCCAACAGGGGAGTATGGCTACACCTTC.

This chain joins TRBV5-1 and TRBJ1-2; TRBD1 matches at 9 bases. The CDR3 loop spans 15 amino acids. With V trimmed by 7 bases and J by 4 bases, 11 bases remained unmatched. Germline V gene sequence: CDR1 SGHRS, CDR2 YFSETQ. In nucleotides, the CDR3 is TGCGCCAGCGGGTCTACAGGGGGCGCCTCCTATGGCTACACCTTC. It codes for CASGSTGGASYGYTF. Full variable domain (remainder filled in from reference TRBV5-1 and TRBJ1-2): KAGVTQTPRYLIKTRGQQVTLSCSPISGHRSVSWYQQTPGQGLQFLFEYFSETQRNKGNFPGRFSGRQFSNSRSEMNVSTLELGDSALYLCASGSTGGASYGYTFGSGTRLTVV.